This entry describes one T cell receptor (beta chain). These data are taken from a study of blood T cell repertoires in COVID-19. Method: immunoSEQ multiplex PCR; TCRdb's copy keeps in-frame clones and lacks some. The sample records 140,000 or so clones, around 82% being singletons. V was clipped by 1 base and J by 6 bases, with 13 bases between them. Germline assignment: CDR1 LGHNA and CDR2 YSLEER. CDR3 length: 15 amino acids. Sequencing was carried out using peripheral blood. The chain joins TRBV4-3 to TRBJ2-1; D is perhaps TRBD2 (7 bases). The source of this sequence is a woman in her 50s with acute or convalescent COVID-19. CDR3: CASSQGGGNFNEQFF. The CDR3 bases are TGCGCCAGCAGCCAAGGCGGGGGCAATTTCAATGAGCAGTTCTTC.